This T cell receptor (beta chain) was recorded in a study of blood T cell repertoires in COVID-19. Assay used: immunoSEQ multiplex PCR; TCRdb lists only in-frame clones, some missing. This sample yields roughly 330,000 clones, of which approximately 87% are seen a single time; 3% to 4% belongs to the top ten. Trimming left V 2 bases short and J 6 bases short, with 9 bases between. This CDR3 has 14 residues. CDR1 SGHRS and CDR2 YFSETQ come from the germline V gene. The V gene is TRBV5-1, the J gene TRBJ1-6; the D is unclear. The sequenced sample was peripheral blood. This receptor was taken from a woman in her fifties or sixties with active or convalescent COVID-19. CDR3 bases: TGCGCCAGCAGCTTAGAGTTAGCTAATTCACCCCTCCACTTT. Translation gives CASSLELANSPLHF.